The entry below describes one T cell receptor beta chain. These data come from a study of blood T cell repertoires in COVID-19. Germline assignment: CDR1 MNHEY and CDR2 SVGAGI. This CDR3 spans 13 amino acids. Trimming shortened V by 4 bases and J by 4 bases, and 10 bases separated the two germline ends. The protocol was immunoSEQ multiplex PCR, while the TCRdb copy is restricted to in-frame clones and leaves out a portion. The repertoire holds a few hundred thousand clones, with under 85% as singletons. This chain uses TRBV6-5 with TRBJ1-2; D is uncertain. Sequencing was done on a sample of peripheral blood. This clonotype originated in a man under 40 who had recovered from COVID-19. The CDR3 nucleotides read TGTGCCAGCAGTTCCGGTCGGTCCTATGGCTACACCTTC. Translating gives CASSSGRSYGYTF.